The sequence of this T cell receptor (beta chain) was determined in a study of T cell responses to AZD1222 COVID-19 vaccine. TCRdb's table, derived via immunoSEQ multiplex PCR, lists solely in-frame clones and lacks some. The sample includes approximately 140,000 clones, 94% of them seen just once. Points on this clone: As yet, its antigen is unknown.

Overall study findings and caveats: Sampling captured repertoires only after the peak T cell response. Seropositivity was recorded at baseline in only six AZD1222 recipients. After two AZD1222 doses, spike-specific TCR breadth and depth rose versus day 0. The donor cohort was predominantly white British with a female majority, and clonal diversity may have been underestimated.

The CDR3 totals 12 residues. With 3 bases removed from V and 10 bases from J, the gap between germline ends came to 13 bases. Looked up from germline, CDR1 is SQVTM and CDR2 is ANQGSEA. The chain links TRBV29-1 to TRBJ1-5; D unresolved. The source was peripheral blood, collected on day 0 of AZD1222 vaccination. The TCR originated in an adult in good health. CDR3 residues: CSVDSPKGPQHF. In DNA, the CDR3 is TGCAGCGTTGATTCCCCCAAGGGCCCCCAGCATTTT.